Here is one T cell receptor beta chain with its context. The target antigen is unknown. Sample-barcoded 5' priming and a J-beta primer mix drove a second PCR of about 6 to 11 cycles. Each cDNA molecule was tagged by a template-switch adaptor that had 12 random nucleotides. TCRdb passed the 5' RACE reads through MiXCR, listing each CDR3 protein once. The sample lists 1 million to 1.2 million distinct CDR3 sequences, around two fifths occurring once. These data come from a study of blood T cells in healthy people across ages. As for the study in general: About one barcoded beta molecule per two T cells was the capture yield of template switching.

Study-wide findings and caveats: Older age went with lower TCR beta diversity per million T cells, in a roughly linear way.

Donors were systemically healthy Caucasian individuals from Russia aged roughly 6 to 95 years. The CDR3 runs 15 residues. Germline CDR1 SGHDN, CDR2 FVKESK. Trimming cost V 0 bases and J 3 bases, with 11 bases left between them. This sequence joins TRBV14 and TRBJ1-1, with D uncertain. The TCR originated in a man younger than 30 in good health. Input material: blood. The CDR3: CASSQEAVGDTEAFF. The CDR3 DNA reads TGTGCCAGCAGCCAAGAGGCGGTCGGTGACACTGAAGCTTTCTTT. Filled out from reference TRBV14 and TRBJ1-1, the complete variable domain reads EAGVTQFPSHSVIEKGQTVTLRCDPISGHDNLYWYRRVMGKEIKFLLHFVKESKQDESGMPNNRFLAERTGGTYSTLKVQPAELEDSGVYFCASSQEAVGDTEAFFGQGTRLTVV.